The next 15 T cell receptor beta chains were all read from a single sample in a study of blood T cells in healthy people across ages. A second PCR, run for 7 to 11 cycles, used a sample-barcoded 5' primer plus a J-beta primer mix. MiXCR was run by TCRdb on the 5' RACE reads, yielding one entry per CDR3 protein. The sample lists roughly 1,300,000 distinct CDR3 sequences, almost 60% occurring once. What was sequenced was blood. The receptors shown here come from a man between 18 and 35 years old in good health.

This clonotype was observed a handful of times. The chain joins TRBV27 to TRBJ2-4; TRBD2 matches 7 bases. Germline V gene data show CDR1 as MNHEY and CDR2 as SMNVEV (reference sequence). V trimming: 5 bases; J trimming: 0 bases; junction bases outside the gene matches: 7. The CDR3 contains 16 residues. The CDR3 region has the DNA TGTGCCAGCAGTGCTGGGACTACCCTAGCCAAAAACATTCAGTACTTC. The encoded protein is CASSAGTTLAKNIQYF.

The V and J genes are TRBV5-1 and TRBJ1-1; 7 bases map to TRBD1. The ends lost 4 bases at V and 4 bases at J; junction bases unmatched: 7. The CDR3 has 14 residues. CDR1 and CDR2 from the germline V gene are SGHRS and YFSETQ. The CDR3 sequence is CASSQDRRTTEAFF. CDR3 coding DNA: TGCGCCAGCAGCCAGGACAGGAGGACCACTGAAGCTTTCTTT.

CDR3 sequence (DNA): TGTGCCAGCAGCTCGAAGACAGGGGGGGGAAACACTGAAGCTTTCTTT. As protein: CASSSKTGGGNTEAFF. This chain connects TRBV7-9 to TRBJ1-1; 9 bases line up with TRBD1. V was clipped by 4 bases and J by 2 bases; unmatched bases: 8. CDR3 length: 16 amino acids. Germline CDR1 SEHNR, CDR2 FQNEAQ (reference sequence). Full variable domain (missing parts from reference TRBV7-9 and TRBJ1-1): DTGVSQNPRHKITKRGQNVTFRCDPISEHNRLYWYRQTLGQGPEFLTYFQNEAQLEKSRLLSDRFSAERPKGSFSTLEIQRTEQGDSAMYLCASSSKTGGGNTEAFFGQGTRLTVV.

This chain uses TRBV25-1 with TRBJ2-1; perhaps D is TRBD1 or TRBD2 (5 bases each). V gave up 4 bases and J gave up 4 bases, with 11 bases separating them. CDR3 length equals 14 residues. Germline V gene sequence: CDR1 MGHDK, CDR2 SYGVNS. The DNA of the CDR3 is TGTGCCAGCAGTGCCCCGGGACGGTACAATGAGCAGTTCTTC. Its translation: CASSAPGRYNEQFF.

V usage is TRBV7-2 and J usage is TRBJ2-7; 7 bases are shared with TRBD1. TRBJ2-5 explains the end of the DNA better; the J call may be wrong. Germline V gene data show CDR1 as SGHTA and CDR2 as FQGNSA. The length of the CDR3 is 16 residues. In nucleotides, the CDR3 is TGTGCCAGCAGCTTAACGTTCGACAGGGAACGGGGGACCCAGTACTTC. This translates into CASSLTFDRERGTQYF.

J is TRBJ2-7 and V is TRBV6-2 or TRBV6-3; D is unclear. The germline CDR1 and CDR2 sequences are MNHEY and SVGEGT. The ends were cut back, 5 bases at V and 5 bases at J, with 10 bases in the middle. CDR3 length equals 12 residues. CDR3 region: CASSTLSDEQYF. The CDR3 nucleotides read TGTGCCAGCAGTACCCTATCCGACGAGCAGTACTTC.

This rearrangement joins TRBV29-1 to TRBJ2-1, with D uncertain. Trimming left V 0 bases short and J 12 bases short, with 9 bases between. The CDR3 length is 11 residues. Germline V gives CDR1 SQVTM, CDR2 ANQGSEA. The CDR3 is CSVEDLTRQFF. As DNA, the CDR3 is TGCAGCGTTGAAGATCTGACCCGGCAGTTCTTC.

The J gene is TRBJ2-7, the V gene TRBV28; maybe TRBD1 (6 bases). The DNA end is more similar to TRBJ2-5, so the J call may be wrong. There are 15 residues in the CDR3. The V gene's germline CDR1 is MDHEN and CDR2 SYDVKM. CDR3 loop: CASRPTGTPGETQYF. The CDR3 DNA sequence: TGTGCCAGCAGGCCTACCGGGACACCGGGGGAGACCCAGTACTTC.

The chain uses TRBV27 and TRBJ2-1; 8 nucleotides line up with TRBD1. Per the germline V gene, CDR1 is MNHEY and CDR2 is SMNVEV (reference sequence). CDR3 length: 17 residues. Trimming at V came to 2 bases and at J to 7 bases, leaving 13 bases not matched to a gene. The CDR3 nucleotides read TGTGCCAGCAGTTTAATGGGTTTCGGCAGGGGGCTAAATGAGCAGTTCTTC. The encoded protein is CASSLMGFGRGLNEQFF.

The chain carries TRBV28 and TRBJ2-7; tentative D call: TRBD1 (5 bases). V dropped 7 bases and J dropped 2 bases, with 12 bases sitting between them. The CDR3 contains 13 residues. Germline assignment: CDR1 MDHEN and CDR2 SYDVKM. The CDR3 DNA reads as TGTGCCAGCACTCCAGACAGCGCCTACGAGCAGTACTTC. Its translation: CASTPDSAYEQYF.

The V gene is TRBV6-2 or TRBV6-3, the J gene TRBJ2-4, with D unclear. The DNA end favors TRBJ2-7, so the J call may be wrong. The CDR3 spans 12 residues. In germline, CDR1 is MNHEY, CDR2 SVGEGT. The CDR3: CASSFPIGEQYF. The CDR3 DNA reads TGTGCCAGCAGTTTCCCAATCGGCGAGCAGTACTTC.

The chain joins TRBV29-1 to TRBJ2-7, with TRBD1 matching over 7 bases. Per the germline V gene, CDR1 is SQVTM and CDR2 is ANQGSEA. CDR3 length: 13 residues. The J segment lost 3 bases and the V segment lost 6 bases, leaving 8 bases of the junction unmatched. CDR3 in amino acids: CSVLDRTYYEQYF. In nucleotides, the CDR3 is TGCAGCGTACTGGACAGGACCTACTACGAGCAGTACTTC.

Only one count was recorded for this clonotype. The rearrangement uses TRBV5-1 and TRBJ2-3, with TRBD1 as a possible D gene (6 bases). The ends were cut back, 4 bases at V and 3 bases at J, with 15 bases in the middle. The CDR3 totals 15 residues. From germline, CDR1 is SGHRS and CDR2 YFSETQ. CDR3 residues: CASSPDRPTTDTQYF. The CDR3 coding sequence is TGCGCCAGCAGCCCGGACAGACCAACGACAGATACGCAGTATTTT.

This clonotype was counted at least ten times. This sequence joins TRBV5-5 and TRBJ2-7; D remains unclear. The CDR3 consists of 12 residues. Looked up from germline, CDR1 is SGHKS and CDR2 is YYEKEE (reference sequence). V shed 1 base and J shed 4 bases, with 6 bases lying between them. The CDR3 protein is CASSLTDYEQYF. The CDR3 DNA is TGTGCCAGCAGCTTGACGGATTACGAGCAGTACTTC.

This clonotype occurred a few times. The V and J genes are TRBV4-2 and TRBJ2-3; 8 bases fit TRBD2. The length of the CDR3 is 16 residues. J was trimmed by 5 bases and V by 1 base; bases with no gene match: 8. CDR1 and CDR2 from the germline V gene are LGHNA and YNFKEQ. The CDR3 DNA reads as TGTGCCAGCAGCCAAGTCACCAGCGGGAGAATAGATACGCAGTATTTT. Translated, it gives CASSQVTSGRIDTQYF.